A selection of T cell receptor beta chains follows, all from one sample in a study of siplizumab effects on memory and regulatory T cells. Sequenced by immunoSEQ multiplex PCR; TCRdb stores in-frame clones only, minus some. The sample has around 110,000 clones, 94% seen once. The sequenced material came from non-Treg CD4+ T cells sorted from blood. The receptors were gathered from a human donor in good health. CDR3s include the opening cysteine and the closing phenylalanine or tryptophan. Each record gives: clone size, V gene, J gene, CDR3 protein. Clone size is shown for a subset of rows, as once, few, many or a class of expanded clone.

-,TRBV5-1,TRBJ2-2,CASSSGLAGLRTGELFF
-,TRBV11-2,TRBJ2-5,CASSRGTGGRETQYF
-,TRBV2,TRBJ2-2,CASSEFVGRTGELFF
-,TRBV7-6,TRBJ2-5,CASSLNGRAQETQYF
-,TRBV30,TRBJ2-7,CAWARDLSYEQYF
once,TRBV4-1,TRBJ2-2,CASSQGLAGAGELFF
-,TRBV10-3,TRBJ1-4,CAISEGTGVRGTNEKLFF
-,TRBV6-5,TRBJ2-7,CASSRSRVYEQYF
-,TRBV2,TRBJ2-1,CASRVLGDSEQFF
-,TRBV6-6,TRBJ2-7,CASSGSKSYEQYF
-,TRBV6-5,TRBJ2-3,CASSSLSGGSKDTQYF
-,TRBV27,TRBJ2-7,CASSRQTFTEQYF
-,TRBV6-6,TRBJ2-1,CASSYAGGSSYNEQFF
-,TRBV5-4,TRBJ2-2,CASGLGTTDAGELFF
once,TRBV5-8,TRBJ1-3,CASSYYTGTVSGNTIYF
-,TRBV5-1,TRBJ1-5,CASSLGLGTDISGQPQHF
-,TRBV27,TRBJ2-3,CASSLDYRVADTQYF
-,TRBV19,TRBJ1-1,CASSIDREAFF
-,TRBV11-2,TRBJ2-5,CASSQGQQETQYF
-,TRBV2,TRBJ2-2,CASRRLQPANTGELFF